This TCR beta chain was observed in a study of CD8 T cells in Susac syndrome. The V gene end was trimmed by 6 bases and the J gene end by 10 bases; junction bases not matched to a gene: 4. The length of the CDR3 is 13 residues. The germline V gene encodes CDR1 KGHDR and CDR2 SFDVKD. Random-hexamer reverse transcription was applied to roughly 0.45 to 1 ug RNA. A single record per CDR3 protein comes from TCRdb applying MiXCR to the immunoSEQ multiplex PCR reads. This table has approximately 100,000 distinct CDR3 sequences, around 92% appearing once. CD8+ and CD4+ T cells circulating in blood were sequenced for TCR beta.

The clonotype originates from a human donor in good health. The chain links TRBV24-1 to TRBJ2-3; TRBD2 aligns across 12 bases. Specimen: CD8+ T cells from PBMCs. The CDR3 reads CATSQLAGGAQYF. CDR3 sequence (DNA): TGTGCCACCAGTCAACTAGCGGGAGGAGCGCAGTATTTT.